This TCR beta chain was identified in a study of T cells after posttransplantation cyclophosphamide. Study-level points and caveats: Blood and skin or GI T cell repertoires showed limited TRB overlap. TRB clonality was highly associated with recipient CMV seropositivity and reactivation. Donor-recipient repertoire similarity was low at 1-2 months, rising over year one.

On the day of bone marrow donation, the related graft donor provided peripheral blood. This clone was counted ten times or more. As yet, its antigen is unknown. The assay was immunoSEQ multiplex PCR, and TCRdb's table has in-frame clones only and misses some. The sample holds 35,000 to 40,000 clones, and no clone turns up only once. Sequences were obtained from PBMCs. This sequence originates from a man aged 45 to 65 in good health, CMV-negative, and a related stem cell transplant donor.

CDR3 amino acids: CASREGAGLQETQYF. The CDR3, as DNA: TGTGCCAGCAGGGAAGGAGCGGGCCTCCAAGAGACCCAGTACTTC. The chain links TRBV9 to TRBJ2-5, with D tentatively TRBD2 (6 bases). Per the germline V gene, CDR1 is SGDLS and CDR2 is YYNGEE. V gave up 5 bases and J gave up 1 base, with 15 bases separating them. This CDR3 has 15 amino acids.